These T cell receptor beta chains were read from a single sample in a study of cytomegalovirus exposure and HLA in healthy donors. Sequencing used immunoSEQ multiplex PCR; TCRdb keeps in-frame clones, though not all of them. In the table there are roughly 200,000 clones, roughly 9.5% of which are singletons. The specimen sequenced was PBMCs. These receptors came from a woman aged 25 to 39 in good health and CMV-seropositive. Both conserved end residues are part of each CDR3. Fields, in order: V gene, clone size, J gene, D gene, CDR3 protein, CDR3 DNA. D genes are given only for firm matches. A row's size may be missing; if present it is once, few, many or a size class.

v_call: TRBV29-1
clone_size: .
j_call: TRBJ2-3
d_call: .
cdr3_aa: CSVEGGVDTQYF
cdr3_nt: TGCAGCGTTGAAGGAGGAGTAGATACGCAGTATTTT

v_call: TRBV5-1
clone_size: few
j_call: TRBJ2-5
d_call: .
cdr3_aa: CASSLAVGPQETQYF
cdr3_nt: TGCGCCAGCAGCTTGGCGGTGGGGCCCCAAGAGACCCAGTACTTC

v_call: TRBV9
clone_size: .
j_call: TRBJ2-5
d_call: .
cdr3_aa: CASSTRTQSGETQYF
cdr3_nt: TGTGCCAGCAGCACGCGGACCCAATCAGGGGAGACCCAGTACTTC

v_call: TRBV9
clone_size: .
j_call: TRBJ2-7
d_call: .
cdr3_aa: CASSVGLGLVEQYF
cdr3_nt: TGTGCCAGCAGCGTAGGGCTAGGTTTAGTGGAGCAGTACTTC

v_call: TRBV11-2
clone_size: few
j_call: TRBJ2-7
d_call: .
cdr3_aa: CASSLGARTYEQYF
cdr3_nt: TGTGCCAGCAGCTTAGGGGCCAGAACCTACGAGCAGTACTTC

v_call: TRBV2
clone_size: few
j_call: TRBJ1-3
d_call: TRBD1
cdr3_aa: CASSEQGGSGNTIYF
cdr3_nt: TGTGCCAGCAGTGAACAGGGGGGCTCTGGAAACACCATATATTTT

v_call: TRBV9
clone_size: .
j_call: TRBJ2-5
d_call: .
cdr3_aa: CASSAPSEEETQYF
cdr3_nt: TGTGCCAGCAGCGCCCCATCAGAGGAAGAGACCCAGTACTTC

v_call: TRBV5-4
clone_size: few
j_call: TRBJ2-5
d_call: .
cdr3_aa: CASSIPRGGQETQYF
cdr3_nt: TGTGCCAGCAGCATCCCGCGAGGGGGCCAAGAGACCCAGTACTTC

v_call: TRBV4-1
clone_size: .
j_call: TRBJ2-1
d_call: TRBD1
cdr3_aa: CASSHYTGGLYNEQFF
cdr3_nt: TGCGCCAGCAGCCATTATACAGGGGGCCTTTACAATGAGCAGTTCTTC

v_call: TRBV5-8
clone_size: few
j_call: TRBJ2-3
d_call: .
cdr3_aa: CASSLGLPLTDTQYF
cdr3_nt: TGTGCCAGCAGCTTAGGACTGCCCCTCACAGATACGCAGTATTTT

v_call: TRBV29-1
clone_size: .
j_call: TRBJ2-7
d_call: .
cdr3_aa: CSVEDEASYEQYF
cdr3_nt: TGCAGCGTTGAAGATGAAGCTAGCTACGAGCAGTACTTC

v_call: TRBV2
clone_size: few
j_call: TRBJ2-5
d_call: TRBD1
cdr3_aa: CASSADRGEETQYF
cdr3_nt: TGTGCCAGCAGTGCGGACAGGGGCGAAGAGACCCAGTACTTC

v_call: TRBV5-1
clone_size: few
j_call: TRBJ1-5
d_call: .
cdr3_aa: CASSLSAGRASNQPQHF
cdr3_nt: TGCGCCAGCAGCTTAAGTGCCGGCAGGGCCAGCAATCAGCCCCAGCATTTT

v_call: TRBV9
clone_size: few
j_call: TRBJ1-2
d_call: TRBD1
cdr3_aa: CASSAQGTVVTFPNYGYTF
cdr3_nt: TGTGCCAGCAGCGCCCAGGGGACAGTCGTTACTTTCCCTAACTATGGCTACACCTTC

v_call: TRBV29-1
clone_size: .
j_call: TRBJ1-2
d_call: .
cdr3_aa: CSVEDWGGPNYGYTF
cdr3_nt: TGCAGCGTTGAAGACTGGGGAGGCCCTAACTATGGCTACACCTTC

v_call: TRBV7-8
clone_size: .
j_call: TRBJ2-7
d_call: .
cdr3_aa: CASSLVGVGHEQYF
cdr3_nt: TGTGCCAGCAGCTTAGTAGGGGTAGGGCACGAGCAGTACTTC

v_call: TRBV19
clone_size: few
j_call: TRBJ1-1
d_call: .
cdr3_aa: CASSAHRNMNTEAFF
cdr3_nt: TGTGCCAGTAGTGCGCACAGGAACATGAACACTGAAGCTTTCTTT

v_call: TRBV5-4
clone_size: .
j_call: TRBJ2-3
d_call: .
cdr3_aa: CASSLARAGFSTDTQYF
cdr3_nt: TGTGCCAGCAGCTTGGCCCGGGCGGGGTTCTCCACAGATACGCAGTATTTT

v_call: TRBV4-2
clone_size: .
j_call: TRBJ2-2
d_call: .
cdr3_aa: CASSSEGSSSLGELFF
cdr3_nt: TGTGCCAGCAGCTCCGAGGGTAGCTCCTCACTGGGGGAGCTGTTTTTT

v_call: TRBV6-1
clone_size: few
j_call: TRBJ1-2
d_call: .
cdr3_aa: CASSGTAGINYGYTF
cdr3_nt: TGTGCCAGCAGTGGAACCGCAGGGATAAACTATGGCTACACCTTC

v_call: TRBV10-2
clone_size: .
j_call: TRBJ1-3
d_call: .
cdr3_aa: CASSARWATSGNTIYF
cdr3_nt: TGCGCCAGCAGTGCCCGTTGGGCGACCTCTGGAAACACCATATATTTT

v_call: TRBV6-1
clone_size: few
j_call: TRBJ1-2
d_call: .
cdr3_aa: CASGTHLAYGYTF
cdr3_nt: TGTGCCTCCGGGACACACCTTGCCTATGGCTACACCTTC

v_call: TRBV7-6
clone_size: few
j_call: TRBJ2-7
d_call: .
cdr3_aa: CASSLGFLGDEQYF
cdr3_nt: TGTGCCAGCAGCTTAGGGTTTCTAGGGGACGAGCAGTACTTC

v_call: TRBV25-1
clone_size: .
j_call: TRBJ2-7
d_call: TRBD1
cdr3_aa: CASSTGTGFHEQYF
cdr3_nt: TGTGCCAGCAGTACCGGGACAGGGTTTCACGAGCAGTACTTC

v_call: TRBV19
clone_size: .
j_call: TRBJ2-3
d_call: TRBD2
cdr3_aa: CASSRLAGGGTDTQYF
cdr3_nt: TGTGCCAGTAGTCGGTTAGCGGGAGGAGGGACAGATACGCAGTATTTT

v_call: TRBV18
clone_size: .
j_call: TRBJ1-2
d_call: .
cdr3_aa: CASSPPGGYGYTF
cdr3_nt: TGTGCCAGCTCACCACCGGGAGGATATGGCTACACCTTC

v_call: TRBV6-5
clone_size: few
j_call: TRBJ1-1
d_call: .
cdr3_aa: CASSYSRVANTEAFF
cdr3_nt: TGTGCCAGCAGTTACTCTCGGGTGGCGAACACTGAAGCTTTCTTT

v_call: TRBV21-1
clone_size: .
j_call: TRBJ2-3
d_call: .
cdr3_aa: CASGTSGREGTDTQYF
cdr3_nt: TGTGCCAGCGGGACTAGCGGGAGGGAGGGGACAGATACGCAGTATTTT

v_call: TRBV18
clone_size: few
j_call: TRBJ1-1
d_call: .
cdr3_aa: CASSSRESNTEAFF
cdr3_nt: TGTGCCAGCTCATCCAGGGAATCGAACACTGAAGCTTTCTTT

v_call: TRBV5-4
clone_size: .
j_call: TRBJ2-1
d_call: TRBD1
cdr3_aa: CASSSRDRDNEQFF
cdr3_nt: TGTGCCAGCAGCTCCCGGGACAGGGACAATGAGCAGTTCTTC

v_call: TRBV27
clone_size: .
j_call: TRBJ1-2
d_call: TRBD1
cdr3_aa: CARRPWRQGYYGYTF
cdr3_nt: TGTGCCAGGCGCCCCTGGAGACAGGGTTACTATGGCTACACCTTC

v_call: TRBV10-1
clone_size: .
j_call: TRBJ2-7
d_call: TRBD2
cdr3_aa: CASSLKRDYEQYF
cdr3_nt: TGCGCCAGCAGTCTTAAGCGGGACTACGAGCAGTACTTC

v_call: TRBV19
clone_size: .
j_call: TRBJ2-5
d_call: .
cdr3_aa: CASSARAIQETQYF
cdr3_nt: TGTGCCAGTAGTGCGCGGGCCATCCAAGAGACCCAGTACTTC

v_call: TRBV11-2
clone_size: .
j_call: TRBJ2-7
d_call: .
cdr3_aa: CASSPITGLGEQYF
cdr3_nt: TGTGCCAGCAGCCCAATAACAGGTCTGGGGGAGCAGTACTTC

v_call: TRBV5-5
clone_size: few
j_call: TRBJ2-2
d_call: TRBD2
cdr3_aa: CASSRGLAGGNTGELFF
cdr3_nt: TGTGCCAGCAGCCGCGGACTAGCGGGAGGGAACACCGGGGAGCTGTTTTTT

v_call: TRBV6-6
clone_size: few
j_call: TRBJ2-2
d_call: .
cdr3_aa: CASRVEGVDTGELFF
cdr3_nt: TGTGCCAGCAGGGTAGAAGGGGTCGACACCGGGGAGCTGTTTTTT

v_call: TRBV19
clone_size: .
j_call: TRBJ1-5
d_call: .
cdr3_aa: CASSNFGGAYSNQPQHF
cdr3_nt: TGTGCCAGTAGTAATTTCGGCGGGGCATATAGCAATCAGCCCCAGCATTTT

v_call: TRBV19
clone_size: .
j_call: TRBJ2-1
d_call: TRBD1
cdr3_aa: CASSIGVDRGTYNEQFF
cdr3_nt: TGTGCCAGTAGTATAGGGGTGGACAGGGGCACCTACAATGAGCAGTTCTTC

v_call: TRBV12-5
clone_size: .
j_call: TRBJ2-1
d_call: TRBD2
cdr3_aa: CASGLVSMGGRTYNEQFF
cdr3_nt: TGTGCTAGTGGTTTGGTATCCATGGGAGGGCGGACCTACAATGAGCAGTTCTTC

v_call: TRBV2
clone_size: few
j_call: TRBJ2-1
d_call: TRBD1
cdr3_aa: CASSLYRDRHNEQFF
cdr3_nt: TGTGCCAGCAGTTTATACCGGGACAGGCACAATGAGCAGTTCTTC

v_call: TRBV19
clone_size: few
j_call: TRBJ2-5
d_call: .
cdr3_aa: CASSIDPGGETQYF
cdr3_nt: TGTGCCAGTAGTATAGACCCCGGCGGAGAGACCCAGTACTTC

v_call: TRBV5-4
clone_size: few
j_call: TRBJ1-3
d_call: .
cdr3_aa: CASSLSMAAGNTIYF
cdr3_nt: TGTGCCAGCAGCCTTTCGATGGCCGCTGGAAACACCATATATTTT

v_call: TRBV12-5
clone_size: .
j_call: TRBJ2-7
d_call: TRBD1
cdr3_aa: CASGLTGVRSYEQYF
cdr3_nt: TGTGCTAGTGGTTTGACAGGGGTAAGGTCCTACGAGCAGTACTTC

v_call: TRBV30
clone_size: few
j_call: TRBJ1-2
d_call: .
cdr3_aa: CACHPAGVFGYTF
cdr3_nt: TGTGCCTGCCATCCCGCCGGGGTGTTTGGCTACACCTTC

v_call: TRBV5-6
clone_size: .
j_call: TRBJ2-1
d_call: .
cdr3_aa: CASSLSGANSYNEQFF
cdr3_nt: TGTGCCAGCAGCCTTAGCGGAGCCAACTCCTACAATGAGCAGTTCTTC

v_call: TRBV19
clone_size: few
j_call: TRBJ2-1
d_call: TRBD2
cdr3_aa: CASSIVGLAVYNEQFF
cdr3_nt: TGTGCCAGTAGTATAGTCGGACTAGCGGTCTACAATGAGCAGTTCTTC